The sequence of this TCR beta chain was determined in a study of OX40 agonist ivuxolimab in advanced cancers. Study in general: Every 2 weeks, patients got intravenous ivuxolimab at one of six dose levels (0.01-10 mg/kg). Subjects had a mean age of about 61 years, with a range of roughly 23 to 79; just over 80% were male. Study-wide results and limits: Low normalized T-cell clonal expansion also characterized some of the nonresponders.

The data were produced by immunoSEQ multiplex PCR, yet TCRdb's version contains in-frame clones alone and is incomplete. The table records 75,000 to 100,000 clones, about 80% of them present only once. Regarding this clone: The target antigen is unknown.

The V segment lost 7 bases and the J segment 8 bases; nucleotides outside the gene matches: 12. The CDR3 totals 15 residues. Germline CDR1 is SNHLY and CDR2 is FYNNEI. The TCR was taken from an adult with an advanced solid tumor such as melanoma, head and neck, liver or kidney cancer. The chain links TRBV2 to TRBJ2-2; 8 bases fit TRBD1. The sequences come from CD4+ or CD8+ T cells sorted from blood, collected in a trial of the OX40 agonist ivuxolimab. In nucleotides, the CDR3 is TGTGCCAGCAAGACGGTGCAGGGGGCTGCGGGGGAGCTGTTTTTT. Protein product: CASKTVQGAAGELFF.